One sample yielded the 19 T cell receptor beta chains listed below, sequenced in a study of blood T cell repertoires in COVID-19 (dated by TCRdb to between 2020 and 2021). The library was produced with the immunoSEQ multiplex PCR assay. TCRdb took over this immuneACCESS table, retaining in-frame rearrangements with V and J assigned. Such tables are incomplete; in checked studies, under half of the missing clones stem from an unresolved V gene, and the remainder is unexplained. This sample gives fewer than 400,000 clones in total; 85% of them show up just once. The ten most abundant clones make up approximately 1.9% of the sample. Sequenced sample: PBMCs or T cells enriched from blood (not recorded which). These receptors were taken from a young woman who had been exposed to COVID-19.

This chain joins TRBV7-9 and TRBJ2-7; the D gene is possibly TRBD1 (6 bases). Germline V gene data show CDR1 as SEHNR and CDR2 as FQNEAQ (reference sequence). V shed 2 bases and J shed 2 bases, with 19 bases lying between them. CDR3 length: 17 residues. The CDR3, as DNA: TGTGCCAGCAGCTTAAATTATGGGACCCAGGGGACCTACGAGCAGTACTTC. Protein product: CASSLNYGTQGTYEQYF.

The sample holds a few counts of this clone. The chain carries TRBV27 and TRBJ1-5; D unresolved. The V gene lost 2 bases and the J gene lost 0 bases, with 11 bases spanning the gap. The CDR3 sequence is 16 residues long. Germline loops: CDR1 MNHEY, CDR2 SMNVEV (reference sequence). CDR3 in DNA: TGTGCCAGCAGTTTAGTGTCAGGATTTAGCAATCAGCCCCAGCATTTT. This gives the protein CASSLVSGFSNQPQHF.

The V and J genes are TRBV7-9 and TRBJ1-3, with D perhaps matching TRBD1 (5 bases). This CDR3 contains 15 residues. V gave up 5 bases and J gave up 0 bases, with 11 bases separating them. Per germline, CDR1 SEHNR and CDR2 FQNEAQ (reference sequence). DNA of the CDR3: TGTGCCAGCAGCGCAGGGTCCCTCTCTGGAAACACCATATATTTT. This encodes CASSAGSLSGNTIYF.

The chain links TRBV11-3 to TRBJ2-2; tentatively, D is TRBD2 (5 bases). From germline, CDR1 is SGHNT and CDR2 YENEEA. The CDR3 covers 16 residues. V was pared by 5 bases and J by 4 bases, with 17 bases between. The CDR3 protein is CASSPAGMWGTGELFF. Written as DNA, the CDR3 is TGTGCCAGCAGCCCCGCCGGGATGTGGGGCACCGGGGAGCTGTTTTTT.

The genes are TRBV19 and TRBJ1-6, with 7 nucleotides matching TRBD1. With 5 bases clipped from V and 5 bases from J, the junction kept 3 bases outside the gene matches. The germline CDR1 and CDR2 sequences are LNHDA and SQIVND (reference sequence). This CDR3 contains 14 residues. The CDR3 nucleotides are TGTGCCAGTAGTTCGGGACAGAATAATTCACCCCTCCACTTT. This sequence encodes CASSSGQNNSPLHF.

The rearrangement joins TRBV4-2 to TRBJ1-3, with D possibly TRBD1 on 5 matching bases. Trimming took off 4 bases at V and 3 bases at J, with 16 bases between the two ends. Germline V CDR1 and CDR2: LGHNA, YNFKEQ. The CDR3 has 16 residues. The CDR3 reads CASSLELTVGGNTIYF. For the CDR3, the DNA is TGTGCCAGCAGCCTAGAGCTGACAGTAGGTGGAAACACCATATATTTT.

The chain links TRBV19 to TRBJ1-2, with 8 bases matching TRBD1. The CDR3 is made up of 14 amino acids. CDR1 LNHDA and CDR2 SQIVND come from the germline V gene (reference sequence). With 5 bases clipped from V and 0 bases from J, the junction kept 2 bases outside the gene matches. CDR3 protein: CASSPDRANYGYTF. Here the CDR3 DNA reads TGTGCCAGTAGTCCGGACAGGGCTAACTATGGCTACACCTTC.

The chain employs TRBV6-2 or TRBV6-3 and TRBJ2-7, with 10 bases aligning to TRBD2. The V gene's germline CDR1 is MNHEY and CDR2 SVGEGT. V gave up 0 bases and J gave up 3 bases; unmatched junction bases: 5. This CDR3 comprises 16 residues. CDR3 in amino acids: CASSYSLLAGHYEQYF. For the CDR3, the DNA is TGTGCCAGCAGTTACTCGTTACTAGCGGGGCACTACGAGCAGTACTTC.

This clone was recorded once. This chain uses TRBV19 with TRBJ1-3, with TRBD1 matching over 11 bases. Germline V gene data show CDR1 as LNHDA and CDR2 as SQIVND (reference sequence). J was trimmed by 4 bases and V by 5 bases; bases with no gene match: 10. CDR3 size: 17 residues. Here the CDR3 reads CASSLHGQGARGNTIYF. DNA for the CDR3: TGTGCCAGTAGTCTCCATGGACAGGGGGCGCGAGGAAACACCATATATTTT.

V and J are TRBV4-3 and TRBJ2-5; 8 bases are a match to TRBD2. Germline CDR1 and CDR2: LGHNA and YSLEER. Trimming cost V 0 bases and J 6 bases; bases outside gene matches: 15. This CDR3 comprises 18 residues. The CDR3 coding sequence is TGCGCCAGCAGCCAAGATGCTCCGGGGGGGCTTGTTCCTAAGACCCAGTACTTC. Amino acids: CASSQDAPGGLVPKTQYF.

The rearrangement joins TRBV24-1 to TRBJ1-4, with TRBD1 matching over 8 bases. The CDR3 totals 15 residues. V shed 2 bases and J 5 bases; nucleotides not matched to a gene: 3. Germline V gene sequence: CDR1 KGHDR, CDR2 SFDVKD. For the CDR3, the DNA is TGTGCCACCAGTGATTCCCGACAGGGGAATGAAAAACTGTTTTTT. This encodes CATSDSRQGNEKLFF.

The rearrangement uses TRBV7-3 and TRBJ2-3; D is perhaps TRBD2 (7 bases). CDR1 and CDR2 (germline): SGHTA, FQGTGA. V lost 5 bases to trimming and J lost 3 bases, with 21 bases between them. CDR3 length: 17 amino acids. The CDR3 loop is CASSPLGGGRRTDTQYF. CDR3 DNA sequence: TGTGCCAGCAGCCCCTTAGGGGGGGGGCGGAGGACAGATACGCAGTATTTT.

CDR3 residues: CATSRTLAGVYNEQFF. The CDR3 bases are TGTGCCACCAGCAGAACCCTAGCGGGAGTTTACAATGAGCAGTTCTTC. The rearrangement links TRBV15 to TRBJ2-1; 10 positions match TRBD2. The germline V gene encodes CDR1 LNHNV and CDR2 YYDKDF (reference sequence). This CDR3 has 16 amino acids. Trimming took 2 bases from V and 4 from J; bases not matched to a gene: 5.

The chain carries TRBV27 and TRBJ1-2; 9 nucleotides align to TRBD1. The germline CDR1 and CDR2 sequences are MNHEY and SMNVEV (reference sequence). The CDR3 has 14 residues. With V trimmed by 5 bases and J by 4 bases, 5 bases remained unmatched. The CDR3 bases are TGTGCCAGCAGTCGTAAGACAGGGGGCTATGGCTACACCTTC. Residues: CASSRKTGGYGYTF.

V and J are TRBV9 and TRBJ2-7; 11 positions match TRBD2. Unmatched junction bases numbered 7, after V lost 6 bases and J lost 2 bases. Per the germline V gene, CDR1 is SGDLS and CDR2 is YYNGEE. The length of the CDR3 is 15 residues. The CDR3 DNA is TGTGCCAGCACATCAGGACTAGCGGGCGCCTACGAGCAGTACTTC. This sequence encodes CASTSGLAGAYEQYF.

The chain uses TRBV18 and TRBJ1-1; D unclear. The length of the CDR3 is 14 residues. The V gene's germline CDR1 is KGHSH and CDR2 LQKENI. V shed 3 bases and J shed 2 bases, with 10 bases lying between them. CDR3 in DNA: TGTGCCAGCTCACCGGCGGCAGCTAACACTGAAGCTTTCTTT. Encoded protein: CASSPAAANTEAFF.

This clone occurred once. The chain recombines TRBV28 with TRBJ2-7; 7 nucleotides align to TRBD1. The CDR3 extends over 13 amino acids. Germline lookup yields CDR1 MDHEN and CDR2 SYDVKM. J lost 0 bases, V lost 7 bases, and 3 bases had no gene match. CDR3 sequence reads: CASTQGISYEQYF. CDR3 DNA: TGTGCCAGCACACAGGGGATCTCCTACGAGCAGTACTTC.

The chain is built from TRBV28 and TRBJ2-7; TRBD1 matches at 9 bases. V dropped 6 bases and J dropped 1; count of bases not matched to a gene: 4. Germline V CDR1 and CDR2: MDHEN, SYDVKM. The CDR3 has 14 residues. The DNA of the CDR3 is TGTGCCAGCAGCACCGGGACAGGGTCCTACGAGCAGTACTTC. Translated: CASSTGTGSYEQYF.

CDR3 residues: CASSQISGSGNTEAFF. The CDR3 region has the DNA TGCGCCAGCAGCCAAATATCAGGGTCGGGGAACACTGAAGCTTTCTTT. The chain recombines TRBV4-3 with TRBJ1-1; the D gene is possibly TRBD1 (5 bases). Germline CDR1 LGHNA, CDR2 YSLEER. The CDR3 extends over 16 amino acids. Trimming left V 2 bases short and J 1 base short, with 14 bases between.